A single sample gave rise to the 26 T cell receptor beta chains below, sequenced in a study of post-analysis software for immune sequencing data. Study-level findings and limits: Patients had higher frequencies than controls of about five TRBV segments, including TRBV5-6, TRBV5-1 and TRBV20-1.

Every TCR beta cDNA library bore unique molecular identifiers. One entry per CDR3 protein results from TCRdb running MiXCR on the PCR reads. The sample consists of some 800,000 distinct CDR3 sequences, about 45% of them appearing once. These receptors have no known antigen. The sample consisted of blood. The origin of the receptors is a girl between 10 and 17 years old with multiple sclerosis.

The rearrangement links TRBV28 to TRBJ2-5; possibly TRBD2 for D (6 bases). Trimming shortened V by 6 bases and J by 3 bases, and 17 bases separated the two germline ends. Germline V gene data show CDR1 as MDHEN and CDR2 as SYDVKM. This CDR3 region has 15 residues. The DNA for the CDR3 is TGTGCCAGCAGCACGATTGGGCCGGGGGAAGAGACCCAGTACTTC. Amino acids: CASSTIGPGEETQYF.

This chain's CDR3 is CASNEHHNEQFF. CDR3 DNA: TGTGCCAGCAACGAGCACCACAATGAGCAGTTCTTC. The chain combines TRBV6-6 with TRBJ2-1; no definite D call. CDR3 length equals 12 residues. Trimming cost V 7 bases and J 5 bases, with 9 bases left between them. Germline assignment: CDR1 MNHNY and CDR2 SVGAGI (reference sequence).

The chain has TRBV6-5 and TRBJ2-4; 9 nucleotides agree with TRBD1. The CDR3 is 13 amino acids. The J segment lost 13 bases and the V segment lost 6 bases, leaving 10 bases of the junction unmatched. Germline CDR1 is MNHEY and CDR2 is SVGAGI. In DNA, the CDR3 is TGTGCCAGCAGCAACCGGGACAGGGTAGGACAGTACTTC. Translating gives CASSNRDRVGQYF.

This clonotype has just a few counts. V and J are TRBV12-3 or TRBV12-4 and TRBJ2-1, with 12 bases that match TRBD2. With V trimmed by 7 bases and J by 6 bases, 4 bases remained unmatched. The CDR3 has 14 residues. DNA for the CDR3: TGTGCCAGCAACCTGGGACTAGCGGGCAATGAGCAGTTCTTC. As protein: CASNLGLAGNEQFF.

In this sample, this clonotype turned up a few times. The CDR3 protein is CASSELRTNNEQFF. CDR3 in DNA: TGTGCCAGCAGTGAATTGCGGACGAACAATGAGCAGTTCTTC. This rearrangement joins TRBV6-1 to TRBJ2-1; D unclear. The CDR3 contains 14 residues. The germline V gene encodes CDR1 MNHNS and CDR2 SASEGT. V lost 2 bases and J 5 bases, leaving 10 bases between the germline ends.

V gene TRBV12-3 or TRBV12-4 combines with J gene TRBJ1-5; D remains ambiguous. V shed 5 bases and J shed 6 bases, with 8 bases lying between them. This CDR3 is built from 12 residues. CDR3 region: CASSPHPQPQHF. The CDR3 DNA is TGTGCCAGCAGTCCCCATCCTCAGCCCCAGCATTTT.

This clonotype has only a few counts. The rearrangement joins TRBV6-1 to TRBJ2-3; 12 nucleotides align to TRBD2. This CDR3 comprises 18 residues. Germline V gene data show CDR1 as MNHNS and CDR2 as SASEGT. Unmatched junction bases numbered 13, after V lost 6 bases and J lost 3 bases. CDR3 in DNA: TGTGCCAGCAGGCCCCTAGCGGGAGGGTCGTTTGGTACAGATACGCAGTATTTT. Amino acid sequence: CASRPLAGGSFGTDTQYF.

This sequence joins TRBV7-9 and TRBJ2-7; TRBD2 matches 10 bases. Germline-derived CDR1 and CDR2 are SEHNR and FQNEAQ (reference sequence). CDR3 length: 15 amino acids. After removal of 3 bases from V and 2 bases from J, the junction contained 4 bases not matched to a gene. CDR3 amino acids: CASSLKREGPYEQYF. For the CDR3, the DNA is TGTGCCAGCAGCTTGAAGCGGGAGGGTCCCTACGAGCAGTACTTC. Complete variable domain (other parts from reference TRBV7-9 and TRBJ2-7): DTGVSQNPRHKITKRGQNVTFRCDPISEHNRLYWYRQTLGQGPEFLTYFQNEAQLEKSRLLSDRFSAERPKGSFSTLEIQRTEQGDSAMYLCASSLKREGPYEQYFGPGTRLTVT.

The J gene is TRBJ2-7, the V gene TRBV6-1; 7 bases are shared with TRBD1. The CDR3 has 16 amino acids. Per germline, CDR1 MNHNS and CDR2 SASEGT. The V segment lost 3 bases and the J segment 3 bases; nucleotides outside the gene matches: 11. The CDR3 loop is CASSDYRGSQNYEQYF. The CDR3 nucleotides read TGTGCCAGCAGTGACTACAGGGGATCCCAGAACTACGAGCAGTACTTC.

This chain connects TRBV29-1 to TRBJ2-1, with 9 nucleotides matching TRBD2. The V segment lost 6 bases and the J segment 3 bases; nucleotides outside the gene matches: 6. This CDR3 is 14 amino acids long. Germline V CDR1 and CDR2: SQVTM, ANQGSEA. The CDR3 DNA reads TGCAGCGTGGCTAGCGGGACGAACTACAATGAGCAGTTCTTC. Its translation: CSVASGTNYNEQFF.

V usage is TRBV18 and J usage is TRBJ2-7; D perhaps matches TRBD2 (6 bases). The DNA end lines up better with TRBJ2-5; the J call may be wrong. Germline CDR1 and CDR2: KGHSH and LQKENI. This CDR3 is built from 16 residues. The CDR3 DNA sequence: TGTGCCAGCTCACCACTAGCGGAGGCGCCCCGAGAGACCCAGTACTTC. This codes for CASSPLAEAPRETQYF.

V and J are TRBV5-1 and TRBJ2-5; no clear D gene. The CDR3 is 15 amino acids. V shed 1 base and J shed 5 bases, with 15 bases lying between them. In germline, CDR1 is SGHRS, CDR2 YFSETQ. CDR3: CASSLNRRPRETQYF. Here the CDR3 DNA reads TGCGCCAGCAGCTTGAATCGGCGGCCCAGGGAGACCCAGTACTTC.

This clonotype was counted between two and nine times. This chain joins TRBV5-1 and TRBJ1-4; D is ambiguous. From germline, CDR1 is SGHRS and CDR2 YFSETQ. V gave up 4 bases and J gave up 8 bases, with 9 bases separating them. This CDR3 comprises 12 residues. The CDR3 sequence: CASSLWGEKLFF. For the CDR3, the DNA is TGCGCCAGCAGCCTTTGGGGAGAAAAACTGTTTTTT.

This clonotype came up a few times. One end of the junction varies from germline; a read error may be responsible. This chain uses TRBV7-7 with TRBJ2-4, with D hard to call. The J call may be incorrect, as the DNA end agrees better with TRBJ2-7. Germline lookup yields CDR1 SSHAT and CDR2 FNYEAQ (reference sequence). The CDR3 is made up of 15 amino acids. The CDR3 DNA is TGTGCTAGCAGCCCCATCAATCTAGTTTCTGGCGAGCAGTACTTC. It encodes CASSPINLVSGEQYF.

With respect to this clonotype: This could be a read error, since a much larger clone is one nucleotide away. This chain joins TRBV20-1 and TRBJ2-1; TRBD1 aligns across 7 bases. The trim removed 5 bases at V and 5 bases at J, leaving 9 bases unmatched. This CDR3 contains 14 residues. Germline-derived CDR1 and CDR2 are DFQATT and SNEGSKA (reference sequence). The CDR3 reads CSAQDLDRNNEQFF. The CDR3 region has the DNA TGCAGTGCTCAAGACCTGGACAGGAACAATGAGCAGTTCTTC.

This clonotype was found a few times. The chain is built from TRBV4-1 and TRBJ2-3, with 9 bases matching TRBD2. CDR1 and CDR2 from the germline V gene are MGHRA and YSYEKL. The CDR3 contains 15 residues. Trimming at V came to 3 bases and at J to 4 bases, leaving 5 bases not matched to a gene. For the CDR3, the DNA is TGCGCCAGCAGCCATCCGGGGACTAGCCCAGATACGCAGTATTTT. The encoded protein is CASSHPGTSPDTQYF.

Only one count was recorded for this clonotype. This chain uses TRBV27 with TRBJ1-2; 7 bases fit TRBD1. V gave up 6 bases and J gave up 4 bases; unmatched junction bases: 8. The CDR3 sequence is 14 residues long. CDR1 is MNHEY and CDR2 is SMNVEV in the germline V gene (reference sequence). CDR3 sequence: CASRNYRGPYGYTF. The CDR3, as DNA: TGTGCCAGCAGGAATTACAGGGGCCCCTATGGCTACACCTTC.

This clonotype has more than one count but fewer than ten. This chain uses TRBV12-3 or TRBV12-4 with TRBJ2-1; 11 bases are a match to TRBD2. Unmatched junction bases numbered 10, after V lost 6 bases and J lost 6 bases. The length of the CDR3 is 16 residues. The CDR3 is CASSRLAGRLSNEQFF. The DNA for the CDR3 is TGTGCCAGCAGCCGACTAGCGGGACGGCTAAGCAATGAGCAGTTCTTC.

This chain uses TRBV12-3 or TRBV12-4 with TRBJ1-2, with D perhaps TRBD1 (6 bases). The CDR3 is made up of 16 amino acids. Trimming shortened V by 5 bases and J by 3 bases, and 19 bases separated the two germline ends. The CDR3 spells CASSKDQGRFYYGYTF. The CDR3 DNA sequence: TGTGCCAGCAGTAAAGACCAGGGGCGCTTCTACTATGGCTACACCTTC.

The chain has TRBV29-1 and TRBJ2-1, with D perhaps TRBD2 (6 bases). There are 15 residues in the CDR3. From germline, CDR1 is SQVTM and CDR2 ANQGSEA. V lost 1 base, J lost 4 bases, and 14 bases lay in between. The CDR3 DNA sequence: TGCAGCGTTGAAGGTCTAGCGCCTTCTTACAATGAGCAGTTCTTC. Amino acids: CSVEGLAPSYNEQFF.

The J gene is TRBJ2-1, the V gene TRBV29-1, with 8 bases lining up with TRBD2. Germline-derived CDR1 and CDR2 are SQVTM and ANQGSEA. Losses at the gene ends were 5 bases for V and 4 bases for J; bases not matched to a gene: 4. This CDR3 region has 13 residues. In DNA, the CDR3 is TGCAGCGTTAAGCCTAGCGGGTACAATGAGCAGTTCTTC. Translated: CSVKPSGYNEQFF.

This clonotype was seen a few times. V is TRBV10-3 and J is TRBJ2-5; D possibly corresponds to TRBD2 (6 bases). The CDR3 extends over 16 amino acids. The germline V gene has CDR1 ENHRY and CDR2 SYGVKD. V lost 4 bases to trimming and J lost 11 bases, with 26 bases between them. CDR3 sequence: CAISAISGVSLGEQYF. CDR3 sequence (DNA): TGTGCCATCAGTGCGATCTCGGGAGTCTCACTAGGGGAGCAGTACTTC.

V usage is TRBV7-9 and J usage is TRBJ2-1; either TRBD1 or TRBD2 may fit D (5 bases each). V was shortened by 2 bases and J by 4 bases, with 15 bases between the two germline ends. CDR3 length equals 16 residues. CDR1 SEHNR and CDR2 FQNEAQ come from the germline V gene (reference sequence). DNA for the CDR3: TGTGCCAGCAGCTTAACGGGACCCGTCCAATACAATGAGCAGTTCTTC. This translates into CASSLTGPVQYNEQFF.

V is TRBV24-1 and J is TRBJ2-2; D could derive from TRBD1 or TRBD2 (6 bases each). The CDR3 totals 18 residues. The germline V gene has CDR1 KGHDR and CDR2 SFDVKD. V lost 4 bases to trimming and J lost 0 bases, with 17 bases between them. In DNA, the CDR3 is TGTGCCACCAGTGACTCCCTCGGGGGACATGCGAACACCGGGGAGCTGTTTTTT. It translates to CATSDSLGGHANTGELFF.

The CDR3 DNA sequence: TGTGCCAGCAGCCAAGTGAATAGGTTGGACTATGGCTACACCTTC. Its protein product is CASSQVNRLDYGYTF. V is TRBV4-2 and J is TRBJ1-2; D remains ambiguous. Trimming stripped 1 base from V and 3 bases from J, with 12 bases between. The CDR3 runs to 15 residues. From germline, CDR1 is LGHNA and CDR2 YNFKEQ.

This clonotype was picked up many times. The chain recombines TRBV20-1 with TRBJ2-3, with TRBD2 matching over 11 bases. Trimming at V came to 7 bases and at J to 2 bases, leaving 14 bases not matched to a gene. The CDR3 has 17 amino acids. The V gene's germline CDR1 is DFQATT and CDR2 SNEGSKA (reference sequence). Here the CDR3 DNA reads TGCAGTGTCGCCAAGACATTAGCGGGAGGGAACACAGATACGCAGTATTTT. Translating it yields CSVAKTLAGGNTDTQYF.